This is a list of T cell receptor beta chains from one sample in a study of CD8 T cells in Susac syndrome. Each CDR3 protein is one row after TCRdb ran MiXCR on the immunoSEQ multiplex PCR reads. The sample gives approximately 270,000 distinct CDR3 sequences, around 95% of which show up once; less than 0.075% is in the top ten. Sequencing used CD4+ T cells from PBMCs. These receptors were collected from a human donor with multiple sclerosis. Each CDR3 is given with its conserved first and last residue. D genes are given only for firm matches. The size of a clone is reported for some rows only, either as once, few or many, or as a class for expanded clones.

j_gene: TRBJ2-3; abundance: -; v_gene: TRBV25-1; d_gene: -; CDR3nt: TGTGCCAGCAGTCCCGGGACACCTAGCACAGATACGCAGTATTTT; CDR3aa: CASSPGTPSTDTQYF
j_gene: TRBJ1-1; abundance: -; v_gene: TRBV10-3; d_gene: -; CDR3nt: TGTGCCATCAGTGAGTCGACAGGTAACACTGAAGCTTTCTTT; CDR3aa: CAISESTGNTEAFF
j_gene: TRBJ2-7; abundance: -; v_gene: TRBV29-1; d_gene: TRBD1; CDR3nt: TGCAGCGTTAGGGGACAGGTGCTTTCTGGGGAGCAGTACTTC; CDR3aa: CSVRGQVLSGEQYF
j_gene: TRBJ1-1; abundance: -; v_gene: TRBV7-9; d_gene: -; CDR3nt: TGTGCCAGCAGCGCCCCGGGTCGTCCTGAAGCTTTCTTT; CDR3aa: CASSAPGRPEAFF
j_gene: TRBJ2-3; abundance: -; v_gene: TRBV5-1; d_gene: -; CDR3nt: TGCGCCAGCAGGGCGGGGGCCAGCACAGATACGCAGTATTTT; CDR3aa: CASRAGASTDTQYF
j_gene: TRBJ1-2; abundance: -; v_gene: TRBV7-2; d_gene: -; CDR3nt: TGTGCCAGCAGCCCTGGGACGGTCTATGGCTACACCTTC; CDR3aa: CASSPGTVYGYTF
j_gene: TRBJ2-4; abundance: -; v_gene: TRBV6-5; d_gene: -; CDR3nt: TGTGCCAGCGTATCAGGGAACATTCAGTACTTC; CDR3aa: CASVSGNIQYF
j_gene: TRBJ2-1; abundance: -; v_gene: TRBV7-2; d_gene: TRBD2; CDR3nt: TGTGCCAGCAGCCCTACTTTAGCGGGAGTTGGCAATGAGCAGTTCTTC; CDR3aa: CASSPTLAGVGNEQFF
j_gene: TRBJ1-2; abundance: -; v_gene: TRBV24-1; d_gene: -; CDR3nt: TGTGCCACCAGTGAGGGGCCCGGTGGAGGCTACACCTTC; CDR3aa: CATSEGPGGGYTF
j_gene: TRBJ1-6; abundance: -; v_gene: TRBV27; d_gene: -; CDR3nt: TGTGCCAGCAGTTTAACAGCTCAGAATTCACCCCTCCACTTT; CDR3aa: CASSLTAQNSPLHF
j_gene: TRBJ1-5; abundance: -; v_gene: TRBV12-3/TRBV12-4; d_gene: -; CDR3nt: TGTGCCAGCAACGTGGTGGGCCCAGGTCAGCCCCAGCATTTT; CDR3aa: CASNVVGPGQPQHF
j_gene: TRBJ1-2; abundance: -; v_gene: TRBV29-1; d_gene: TRBD1; CDR3nt: TGCAGCGACCAGACAGGGTACTATGGCTACACCTTC; CDR3aa: CSDQTGYYGYTF
j_gene: TRBJ2-2; abundance: -; v_gene: TRBV20-1; d_gene: -; CDR3nt: TGCAGTGCTAGAGATTGGGCGGCAGGGGACACCGGGGAGCTGTTTTTT; CDR3aa: CSARDWAAGDTGELFF
j_gene: TRBJ2-5; abundance: once; v_gene: TRBV5-4; d_gene: TRBD2; CDR3nt: TGTGCCAGCAGCTTTCCATTGCGGGGGGCCCAAGAGACCCAGTACTTC; CDR3aa: CASSFPLRGAQETQYF
j_gene: TRBJ1-2; abundance: -; v_gene: TRBV30; d_gene: -; CDR3nt: TGTGCCTGGAGTGTAAAGGCTAACTATGGCTACACCTTC; CDR3aa: CAWSVKANYGYTF
j_gene: TRBJ1-5; abundance: -; v_gene: TRBV16; d_gene: -; CDR3nt: TGTGCCAGCAGCCCACAAGAATCTAGCAATCAGCCCCAGCATTTT; CDR3aa: CASSPQESSNQPQHF
j_gene: TRBJ2-5; abundance: -; v_gene: TRBV11-2; d_gene: -; CDR3nt: TGTGCCAGCAGCCCCCGCAGGGACCTTAAGAAGACCCAGTACTTC; CDR3aa: CASSPRRDLKKTQYF
j_gene: TRBJ1-5; abundance: -; v_gene: TRBV3-1; d_gene: -; CDR3nt: TGTGCCAGCAGCCAAGAAATTCCAGGGGCGAAGAATCAGCCCCAGCATTTT; CDR3aa: CASSQEIPGAKNQPQHF
j_gene: TRBJ2-5; abundance: -; v_gene: TRBV7-8; d_gene: -; CDR3nt: TGTGCCAGCAGCTTAGTCGCTAGCCAAGGGACCCAGTACTTC; CDR3aa: CASSLVASQGTQYF
j_gene: TRBJ2-3; abundance: few; v_gene: TRBV11-2; d_gene: TRBD1; CDR3nt: TGTGCCAGCAGCACCGACAGGGTTGTAGATACGCAGTATTTT; CDR3aa: CASSTDRVVDTQYF
j_gene: TRBJ2-7; abundance: -; v_gene: TRBV6-1; d_gene: TRBD2; CDR3nt: TGTGCCAGCAGTGAAACGGCTAGCGGGGCCTACGAGCAGTACTTC; CDR3aa: CASSETASGAYEQYF
j_gene: TRBJ2-2; abundance: -; v_gene: TRBV9; d_gene: -; CDR3nt: TGTGCCAGCGGCAGGGGCAACACCGGGGAGCTGTTTTTT; CDR3aa: CASGRGNTGELFF
j_gene: TRBJ1-1; abundance: -; v_gene: TRBV19; d_gene: -; CDR3nt: TGTGCCAGCCGCGCGGGGGGCACTGAAGCTTTCTTT; CDR3aa: CASRAGGTEAFF
j_gene: TRBJ1-1; abundance: -; v_gene: TRBV6-5; d_gene: -; CDR3nt: TGTGCCAGCAGAGAGAGCGGACGGTTCACTGAAGCTTTCTTT; CDR3aa: CASRESGRFTEAFF
j_gene: TRBJ2-7; abundance: -; v_gene: TRBV5-5; d_gene: -; CDR3nt: TGTGCCAGCAGCTTGCGGCTCGGGGGGCGGATCCTCTCTGACGAGCAGTACTTC; CDR3aa: CASSLRLGGRILSDEQYF
j_gene: TRBJ2-5; abundance: -; v_gene: TRBV27; d_gene: TRBD2; CDR3nt: TGTGCCAGCAGTTGGAACGGGGGGGAGGGAGAGACCCAGTACTTC; CDR3aa: CASSWNGGEGETQYF
j_gene: TRBJ2-3; abundance: -; v_gene: TRBV7-2; d_gene: TRBD2; CDR3nt: TGTGCCAGCAGCTTTACTAGCGGGAAACGCACAGATACGCAGTATTTT; CDR3aa: CASSFTSGKRTDTQYF
j_gene: TRBJ1-1; abundance: -; v_gene: TRBV29-1; d_gene: -; CDR3nt: TGCAGCGCCTCCGGAGGGGACACTGAAGCTTTCTTT; CDR3aa: CSASGGDTEAFF
j_gene: TRBJ2-2; abundance: -; v_gene: TRBV2; d_gene: TRBD1; CDR3nt: TGTGCCAGCAGTCAGACAGGGGCCGGGGAGCTGTTTTTT; CDR3aa: CASSQTGAGELFF
j_gene: TRBJ1-5; abundance: -; v_gene: TRBV27; d_gene: TRBD1; CDR3nt: TGTGCCAGCAGTTTCGGAGGACAGGATAGCAATCAGCCCCAGCATTTT; CDR3aa: CASSFGGQDSNQPQHF
j_gene: TRBJ2-1; abundance: -; v_gene: TRBV12-3/TRBV12-4; d_gene: -; CDR3nt: TGTGCCAGCAGTTTAGCGGGGCAGGCCCCCTACAATGAGCAGTTCTTC; CDR3aa: CASSLAGQAPYNEQFF
j_gene: TRBJ1-2; abundance: -; v_gene: TRBV28; d_gene: TRBD1; CDR3nt: TGTGCCAGCAGTCCCACGACAGGGGTTAGAGGTTACGGCTACACCTTC; CDR3aa: CASSPTTGVRGYGYTF
j_gene: TRBJ2-6; abundance: -; v_gene: TRBV20-1; d_gene: -; CDR3nt: TGCAGTGCTATGGGGGGTGCTGGGGCCAACGTCCTGACTTTC; CDR3aa: CSAMGGAGANVLTF
j_gene: TRBJ1-1; abundance: -; v_gene: TRBV29-1; d_gene: -; CDR3nt: TGCAGCGTTCGGGGGGTGGTTAGGGCTGAAGCTTTCTTT; CDR3aa: CSVRGVVRAEAFF
j_gene: TRBJ2-1; abundance: -; v_gene: TRBV6-1; d_gene: -; CDR3nt: TGTGCCAGCAGTGAGACGGCAGGGGGGTTTGAGCAGTTCTTC; CDR3aa: CASSETAGGFEQFF
j_gene: TRBJ2-1; abundance: -; v_gene: TRBV9; d_gene: -; CDR3nt: TGTGCCAGCAGCGTAGGTGAGGGAAGGGGCCACAATGAGCAGTTCTTC; CDR3aa: CASSVGEGRGHNEQFF
j_gene: TRBJ2-1; abundance: -; v_gene: TRBV2; d_gene: -; CDR3nt: TGTGCCAGCAGGGAACCGCCGGAGGGGGGGAACTACAATGAGCAGTTCTTC; CDR3aa: CASREPPEGGNYNEQFF
j_gene: TRBJ1-4; abundance: -; v_gene: TRBV6-1; d_gene: -; CDR3nt: TGTGCCAGCAGTGAAAGGACGGATAATGAAAAACTGTTTTTT; CDR3aa: CASSERTDNEKLFF
j_gene: TRBJ2-5; abundance: -; v_gene: TRBV5-6; d_gene: TRBD1; CDR3nt: TGTGCCAGCAGCCGGACAGGGGATGGAGAGACCCAGTACTTC; CDR3aa: CASSRTGDGETQYF
j_gene: TRBJ2-4; abundance: few; v_gene: TRBV19; d_gene: -; CDR3nt: TGTGCCAGTAGTATCGGAGGGGGGGGTAACATTCAGTACTTC; CDR3aa: CASSIGGGGNIQYF
j_gene: TRBJ1-2; abundance: once; v_gene: TRBV6-1; d_gene: -; CDR3nt: TGTGCCAATACATTGTGGGGGGCTAACTATGGCTACACCTTC; CDR3aa: CANTLWGANYGYTF
j_gene: TRBJ2-5; abundance: -; v_gene: TRBV7-6; d_gene: TRBD1; CDR3nt: TGTGCCAGCAGCTACCCGGGACAGAAACAAGAGACCCAGTACTTC; CDR3aa: CASSYPGQKQETQYF
j_gene: TRBJ2-7; abundance: -; v_gene: TRBV4-2; d_gene: TRBD2; CDR3nt: TGTGCCAGCAGCCATGCCACCCTCGGGGTGAGCGGGGACGACTACGAGCAGTACTTC; CDR3aa: CASSHATLGVSGDDYEQYF
j_gene: TRBJ1-1; abundance: -; v_gene: TRBV6-2/TRBV6-3; d_gene: -; CDR3nt: TGTGCCAGCAGCTACGTTGGGACTGAAGCTTTCTTT; CDR3aa: CASSYVGTEAFF
j_gene: TRBJ2-6; abundance: -; v_gene: TRBV2; d_gene: -; CDR3nt: TGTGCCCTCACTCAGCGAGACCGGACCTCTGGGGCCAACGTCCTGACTTTC; CDR3aa: CALTQRDRTSGANVLTF
j_gene: TRBJ2-5; abundance: -; v_gene: TRBV7-9; d_gene: -; CDR3nt: TGTGCCAGCAGCTTAAGACAGGCAGTGGGGACCCAGTACTTC; CDR3aa: CASSLRQAVGTQYF
j_gene: TRBJ1-1; abundance: -; v_gene: TRBV5-1; d_gene: -; CDR3nt: TGCGCCAGCAGCTTGAAGGGAGGGGAGACTGAAGCTTTCTTT; CDR3aa: CASSLKGGETEAFF
j_gene: TRBJ1-6; abundance: -; v_gene: TRBV3-1; d_gene: -; CDR3nt: TGTGCCAGCAGCCAAGACAGAGTTTCACCCCTCCACTTT; CDR3aa: CASSQDRVSPLHF
j_gene: TRBJ1-4; abundance: -; v_gene: TRBV27; d_gene: -; CDR3nt: TGTGCCAGCAGAGACAGTTTTAATGAAAAACTGTTTTTT; CDR3aa: CASRDSFNEKLFF
j_gene: TRBJ2-1; abundance: -; v_gene: TRBV5-4; d_gene: -; CDR3nt: TGTGCCAGCAGCCCCGACACGAACTCCTACAATGAGCAGTTCTTC; CDR3aa: CASSPDTNSYNEQFF
j_gene: TRBJ1-5; abundance: -; v_gene: TRBV4-1; d_gene: -; CDR3nt: TGCGCCAGCAGCCAAGAAAGGGGGAATCAGCCCCAGCATTTT; CDR3aa: CASSQERGNQPQHF
j_gene: TRBJ2-3; abundance: -; v_gene: TRBV19; d_gene: TRBD2; CDR3nt: TGTGCCAGTAGTACGGGACTAGCGAGCACAGATACGCAGTATTTT; CDR3aa: CASSTGLASTDTQYF
j_gene: TRBJ2-2; abundance: -; v_gene: TRBV6-5; d_gene: -; CDR3nt: TGTGCCAGCTCAGCAGGCCAGGGCACCGGGGAGCTGTTTTTT; CDR3aa: CASSAGQGTGELFF
j_gene: TRBJ1-2; abundance: -; v_gene: TRBV20-1; d_gene: TRBD1; CDR3nt: TGCAGTGCAGCAGGACAGGGGCGCTATGGCTACACCTTC; CDR3aa: CSAAGQGRYGYTF
j_gene: TRBJ2-1; abundance: -; v_gene: TRBV19; d_gene: -; CDR3nt: TGTGCCAGTAGTCCGGCAGGGTTAGCCCACAATGAGCAGTTCTTC; CDR3aa: CASSPAGLAHNEQFF
j_gene: TRBJ1-6; abundance: -; v_gene: TRBV27; d_gene: -; CDR3nt: TGTGCCAGCAGTCTCAGGAACGAAAATTCACCCCTCCACTTT; CDR3aa: CASSLRNENSPLHF
j_gene: TRBJ1-1; abundance: -; v_gene: TRBV30; d_gene: -; CDR3nt: TGTGCCTGGAGTGATGACACGAACACTGAAGCTTTCTTT; CDR3aa: CAWSDDTNTEAFF
j_gene: TRBJ2-1; abundance: -; v_gene: TRBV7-3; d_gene: -; CDR3nt: TGTGCCAGCAGGCCATACGGGTCATACAATGAGCAGTTCTTC; CDR3aa: CASRPYGSYNEQFF
j_gene: TRBJ1-1; abundance: -; v_gene: TRBV28; d_gene: -; CDR3nt: TGTGCCAGCAGTTTAAGGTCTTTGGGCACTGAAGCTTTCTTT; CDR3aa: CASSLRSLGTEAFF
j_gene: TRBJ1-1; abundance: -; v_gene: TRBV12-3/TRBV12-4; d_gene: TRBD1; CDR3nt: TGTGCCAGCAAAGACAGGGAATGGTACACTGAAGCTTTCTTT; CDR3aa: CASKDREWYTEAFF